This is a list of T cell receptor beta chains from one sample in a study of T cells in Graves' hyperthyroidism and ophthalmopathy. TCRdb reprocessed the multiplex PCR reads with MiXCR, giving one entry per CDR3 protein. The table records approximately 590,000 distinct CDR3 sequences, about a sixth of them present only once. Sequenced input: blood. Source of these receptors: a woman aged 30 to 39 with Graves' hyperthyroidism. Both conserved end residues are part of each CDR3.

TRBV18,CASSPPKLAGVAYNEQFF
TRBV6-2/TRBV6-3,CASSYSYRGNYEQYF
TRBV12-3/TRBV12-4,CASSFEGALGIDSNQPQHF
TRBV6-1,CAIQTGGYANTGELFF
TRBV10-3,CAISVTKSYNEQFF
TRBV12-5,CASGLVQGGEQYF
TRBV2,CASSGEADTGELFF
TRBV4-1,CASSQSGTSGRRRTDTQYF
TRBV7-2,CASTKSGQGAKNIQYF
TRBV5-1,CASSLSTSGSMRNEQFF
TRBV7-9,CASSLPGGLETQYF
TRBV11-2,CASSLTGGISGNTIYF
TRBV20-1,CSAARASGRRDTQYF
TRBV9,CASSGNVVDTQYF
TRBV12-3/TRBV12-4,CASSLGQARNTQYF
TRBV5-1,CASSFSLMTSGRKYTGELFF
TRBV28,CASSSLFWGSYEQYF
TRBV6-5,CASSYARSGPNQPQHF
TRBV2,CASSEINTGELFF
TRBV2,CASSEGQARRTF
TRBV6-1,CASSDRAIHEQYF
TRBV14,CASSQGGDFYNEQFF
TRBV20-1,CSAPTGNTIYF
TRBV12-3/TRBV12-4,CASSQPVGGSYNEQFF
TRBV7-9,CASSLASWVTGSYEQYF
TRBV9,CASSGGGADTGELFF
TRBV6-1,CAASRHGRDRNEKLFF
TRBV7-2,CASSLAVGGATEAFF
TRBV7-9,CASSLDRDYNSPLHF
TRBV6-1,CASSETSGSPGELFF
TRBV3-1,CASSRGTVNQPQHF
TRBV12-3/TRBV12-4,CASSRLSGTSGRGRETQYF
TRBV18,CASSPGDNEQFF
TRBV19,CASSIVGGTRGTDTQYF
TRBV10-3,CAISSGRDTYEQYF
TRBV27,CASSDRVAYGYTF
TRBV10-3,CAISERHEQYF
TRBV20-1,CSARGGNRYNEQFF
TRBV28,CASSGTTGLAVNTGELFF
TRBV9,CASSVEGWGDNEQFF
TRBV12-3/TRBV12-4,CASSFNDEWGGRGSETQYF
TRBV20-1,CSASVGRGKYGYTF
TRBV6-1,CASSQTGRYNSPLHF
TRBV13,CASSGGGDTQYF
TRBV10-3,CAISRDRIYEQYF
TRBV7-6,CASSLGRYDEQYF
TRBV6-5,CASSYEGAPGIQYF
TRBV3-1,CASSPSGRNYEQYF
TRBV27,CASSSQLPLNEQFF
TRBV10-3,CAISATGRAYEQYF
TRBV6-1,CASSRTGRYEQYF